The 22 T cell receptor beta chains reported below all come from one sample, sequenced in a study of blood T cell repertoires in COVID-19 (TCRdb year 2020). Library preparation employed the immunoSEQ multiplex PCR assay. Imported from immuneACCESS, the table was reduced by TCRdb to in-frame sequences with V and J called. These copies leave out some clones; in studies compared against another copy, an unresolved V gene accounts for under half, and the cause of the remainder is not known. The sample has some 150,000 clones on record, roughly 89% of them singletons. The ten top clones hold 3% to 4% of the sample. The sequencing input was peripheral blood. The receptors derive from a woman aged 55-69 years who had recovered from COVID-19.

The V call is TRBV10-3, the J call TRBJ2-3, with 11 bases fitting TRBD2. V gave up 6 bases and J gave up 5 bases; unmatched junction bases: 4. The CDR3 runs 14 residues. Germline V gene data show CDR1 as ENHRY and CDR2 as SYGVKD. The CDR3 here is CAIRTSGVQDTQYF. As DNA, the CDR3 is TGTGCCATCAGGACTAGCGGGGTGCAAGATACGCAGTATTTT.

The chain carries TRBV7-2 and TRBJ2-5, with a tentative D call TRBD2 (7 bases). This CDR3 has 14 residues. Germline CDR1 SGHTA, CDR2 FQGNSA. Trimming shortened V by 5 bases and J by 5 bases, and 15 bases separated the two germline ends. CDR3 residues: CASSKGGGRETQYF. CDR3 nucleotide sequence: TGTGCCAGCAGCAAAGGGGGGGGTAGGGAGACCCAGTACTTC.

The chain carries TRBV7-2 and TRBJ2-5, with 9 bases identical to TRBD1. J gave up 5 bases and V 3 bases, and 7 bases lay outside the gene matches. Germline loops: CDR1 SGHTA, CDR2 FQGNSA. The CDR3 has 15 amino acids. The CDR3 protein is CASSFAGTGFETQYF. The CDR3 DNA reads as TGTGCCAGCAGCTTCGCCGGGACAGGGTTTGAGACCCAGTACTTC.

The rearrangement links TRBV19 to TRBJ1-6; the D gene is possibly TRBD1 (5 bases). The V end lost 6 bases, the J end lost 7 bases, and 16 bases lay between the germline ends. The CDR3 runs to 15 residues. Germline V lookup: CDR1 LNHDA, CDR2 SQIVND (reference sequence). Written as DNA, the CDR3 is TGTGCCAGTAGCCAACGGGGAGGGGTGAATTCACCCCTCCACTTT. It codes for CASSQRGGVNSPLHF.

The table lists this clone with a count of one. This sequence joins TRBV7-2 and TRBJ1-5, with a weak D call TRBD1 (6 bases). The CDR3 loop spans 18 amino acids. The germline V gene has CDR1 SGHTA and CDR2 FQGNSA. Trimming took 5 bases from V and 3 from J, leaving 23 bases between them. In DNA, the CDR3 is TGTGCCAGCAGCCCCAACGTGTACAGGGATCGGCCCAATCAGCCCCAGCATTTT. This sequence encodes CASSPNVYRDRPNQPQHF. Combining the CDR3 with reference TRBV7-2 and TRBJ1-5 gives the whole variable domain GAGVSQSPSNKVTEKGKDVELRCDPISGHTALYWYRQSLGQGLEFLIYFQGNSAPDKSGLPSDRFSAERTGGSVSTLTIQRTQQEDSAVYLCASSPNVYRDRPNQPQHFGDGTRLSIL.

This clone has a handful of counts. The chain has TRBV20-1 and TRBJ2-1; 7 bases align to TRBD2. Germline trimming cut 3 bases from V and 6 bases from J; bases unmatched to any gene: 11. Germline V gene sequence: CDR1 DFQATT, CDR2 SNEGSKA (reference sequence). CDR3 length: 15 residues. The CDR3, as DNA: TGCAGTGCTAGTGATACTCGCGGGGGTGGCAATGAGCAGTTCTTC. Translated: CSASDTRGGGNEQFF.

This sequence joins TRBV2 and TRBJ1-1; D perhaps matches TRBD1 (6 bases). The length of the CDR3 is 13 residues. The V gene's germline CDR1 is SNHLY and CDR2 FYNNEI. V lost 3 bases and J 3 bases, leaving 8 bases between the germline ends. The CDR3: CASSDSGDTEAFF. The CDR3 nucleotides are TGTGCCAGCAGTGATTCAGGGGACACTGAAGCTTTCTTT. Variable domain in full (rest from reference TRBV2 and TRBJ1-1): EPEVTQTPSHQVTQMGQEVILRCVPISNHLYFYWYRQILGQKVEFLVSFYNNEISEKSEIFDDQFSVERPDGSNFTLKIRSTKLEDSAMYFCASSDSGDTEAFFGQGTRLTVV.

V usage is TRBV3-1 (or the pseudogene TRBV3-2) and J usage is TRBJ1-6; 9 bases are shared with TRBD1. With 2 bases clipped from V and 7 bases from J, the junction kept 3 bases outside the gene matches. Germline CDR1 reads LGHDT; CDR2 reads YNNKEL (reference sequence). CDR3 size: 15 residues. DNA of the CDR3: TGTGCCAGCAGCCAAACGGACAGGGGCAATTCACCCCTCCACTTT. Translation: CASSQTDRGNSPLHF.

The chain uses TRBV12-3 or TRBV12-4 and TRBJ1-2, with a tentative D call TRBD1 (6 bases). This CDR3 spans 13 amino acids. V lost 1 base, J lost 7 bases, and 10 bases lay in between. DNA for the CDR3: TGTGCCAGCAGTTTAGAGGGGGTCGGTGGCTACACCTTC. Its translation: CASSLEGVGGYTF.

The genes are TRBV4-3 and TRBJ1-2, with D perhaps TRBD1 (5 bases). This CDR3 has 15 amino acids. Germline V gene lookup returns CDR1 LGHNA and CDR2 YSLEER. Trimming left V 4 bases short and J 5 bases short, with 17 bases between. The CDR3 sequence: CASSPRAGSGYGYTF. The CDR3 DNA sequence: TGCGCCAGCAGCCCACGGGCGGGATCAGGGTATGGCTACACCTTC.

The chain has TRBV7-6 and TRBJ2-7; 7 nucleotides agree with TRBD2. Germline CDR1 and CDR2: SGHVS and FNYEAQ. V lost 1 base to trimming and J lost 7 bases; unmatched junction nucleotides: 4. CDR3 size: 13 residues. This CDR3 reads CASSLERGGEQYF. CDR3 DNA sequence: TGTGCCAGCAGCTTAGAACGGGGAGGGGAGCAGTACTTC. The whole variable domain, remainder taken from reference TRBV7-6 and TRBJ2-7, is GAGVSQSPRYKVTKRGQDVALRCDPISGHVSLYWYRQALGQGPEFLTYFNYEAQQDKSGLPNDRFSAERPEGSISTLTIQRTEQRDSAMYRCASSLERGGEQYFGPGTRLTVT.

The V and J genes are TRBV10-3 and TRBJ1-1; no definite D call. CDR3 length equals 14 residues. V was clipped by 1 base and J by 4 bases, with 10 bases between them. Looked up from germline, CDR1 is ENHRY and CDR2 is SYGVKD. The CDR3 loop is CAISELVKSTEAFF. For the CDR3, the DNA is TGTGCCATCAGTGAGTTGGTAAAGAGCACTGAAGCTTTCTTT.

This clone was counted a single time. The gene calls are TRBV5-1 and TRBJ2-2; D unresolved. Trimming left V 3 bases short and J 1 base short, with 10 bases between. Germline V lookup: CDR1 SGHRS, CDR2 YFSETQ. The CDR3 is 15 amino acids. This CDR3 reads CASSSYLKNTGELFF. The CDR3 DNA reads TGCGCCAGCAGCTCTTATCTTAAGAACACCGGGGAGCTGTTTTTT.

This clone was observed once. The J gene is TRBJ2-1, the V gene TRBV28, with 7 bases that match TRBD1. This CDR3 has 15 residues. The junction had 7 bases not matched to a gene; V was cut back by 5 bases and J by 3 bases. Germline V gene lookup returns CDR1 MDHEN and CDR2 SYDVKM. CDR3 coding DNA: TGTGCCAGCAGTATTCCGACAGGGCTCTACAATGAGCAGTTCTTC. Its translation is CASSIPTGLYNEQFF.

This chain connects TRBV15 to TRBJ1-1; 10 bases agree with TRBD1. Trimming took 11 bases from V and 0 from J; bases not matched to a gene: 12. CDR3 length: 16 amino acids. Per germline, CDR1 LNHNV and CDR2 YYDKDF (reference sequence). CDR3: CAVPRDRGLMNTEAFF. CDR3 coding DNA: TGTGCCGTACCACGGGACAGGGGTTTAATGAACACTGAAGCTTTCTTT.

V and J are TRBV2 and TRBJ2-7; D is possibly TRBD2 (5 bases). The V end was cut by 5 bases, the J end by 0 bases, with 14 bases between. The CDR3 covers 15 residues. CDR1 and CDR2 (germline): SNHLY, FYNNEI. The CDR3 DNA reads as TGTGCCAGCAGTTCCCAAACTAGAAACTCCTACGAGCAGTACTTC. Its protein product is CASSSQTRNSYEQYF.

This chain connects TRBV6-6 to TRBJ2-1; 7 nucleotides match TRBD1. The CDR3 runs to 14 residues. The germline V gene has CDR1 MNHNY and CDR2 SVGAGI (reference sequence). Trimming removed 8 bases from V and 3 bases from J; junction bases left unmatched: 7. The CDR3 coding sequence is TGTGCCAGCTTCTTAGGGGGCCTCTACAATGAGCAGTTCTTC. Translated: CASFLGGLYNEQFF.

CDR3 in DNA: TGTGCCAGCAGTTTAAACAGGAGAACTGAAGCTTTCTTT. As protein: CASSLNRRTEAFF. The chain employs TRBV12-3 or TRBV12-4 and TRBJ1-1; TRBD1 might be the D (5 bases). This CDR3 spans 13 amino acids. V was cut by 2 bases and J by 5 bases, with 9 bases left in between.

The CDR3 DNA reads TGTGCCAGTAGTCAGGGACTAGCGGGGGCGGGGTACAATGAGCAGTTCTTC. It specifies CASSQGLAGAGYNEQFF. J is TRBJ2-1 and V is TRBV19; TRBD2 aligns across 14 bases. CDR1 and CDR2 (germline): LNHDA, SQIVND (reference sequence). The V segment lost 5 bases and the J segment 4 bases; nucleotides outside the gene matches: 7. CDR3 length: 17 residues.

This clone was picked up one time. The genes are TRBV27 and TRBJ2-7; 8 bases line up with TRBD1. The CDR3 consists of 14 residues. Germline CDR1 is MNHEY and CDR2 is SMNVEV (reference sequence). V dropped 3 bases and J dropped 5; count of bases not matched to a gene: 6. In DNA, the CDR3 is TGTGCCAGCAGTTTTGGGACAGGCAGGAACGAGCAGTACTTC. It specifies CASSFGTGRNEQYF.

This clone has just one count. The rearrangement uses TRBV10-1 and TRBJ2-1; 7 bases line up with TRBD1. This CDR3 comprises 14 residues. Germline CDR1 reads WNHNN; CDR2 reads SYGVQD (reference sequence). V lost 0 bases to trimming and J lost 9 bases; unmatched junction nucleotides: 5. CDR3 sequence reads: CASSESTGRSEQFF. CDR3 nucleotides: TGCGCCAGCAGTGAGTCGACAGGGCGAAGTGAGCAGTTCTTC.

The chain couples TRBV29-1 to TRBJ2-5; D is possibly TRBD1 (5 bases). V was shortened by 7 bases and J by 5 bases, with 14 bases between the two germline ends. Germline CDR1 and CDR2: SQVTM and ANQGSEA. The CDR3 sequence is 12 residues long. The CDR3 bases are TGCAGCGGGAATGGACAAGGGGAGACCCAGTACTTC. This translates into CSGNGQGETQYF.